This T cell receptor beta chain was documented in a study of blood T cell repertoires in COVID-19. V gave up 5 bases and J gave up 2 bases, with 16 bases separating them. This CDR3 spans 16 amino acids. The germline V gene has CDR1 SEHNR and CDR2 FQNEAQ (reference sequence). In the authors' methods: Estimation of nucleated cell counts was performed using reference gene primer amplification. The data were produced by immunoSEQ multiplex PCR, yet TCRdb's version contains in-frame clones alone and is incomplete. That table furnishes V, J and clone size, whereas the DNA furnished D and trimming. This sample has 180,000 or so clones; 70% to 85% occur once, and the top ten carry 9.8%.

The sample taken for sequencing was peripheral blood. This clonotype was sampled from a woman of 80 years or more with acute or convalescent COVID-19. This chain uses TRBV7-9 with TRBJ1-3, with TRBD1 as a possible D gene (6 bases). The CDR3 DNA follows: TGTGCCAGCAGCCCGACAGGTAGAGTTCCTGGAAACACCATATATTTT. Translated: CASSPTGRVPGNTIYF.